This record looks at one T cell receptor (beta chain) sequence and its context. Its target is not known. Sequencing was performed with immunoSEQ multiplex PCR; in TCRdb, only in-frame clones are kept and a portion is missing. The sample holds more than 80,000 clones, about 88% seen once. Sampling times: baseline, cycle 4 day 1, cycle 7 day 1. The sample originates from a study of OX40 agonist ivuxolimab in advanced cancers. Whole-study context: People in dose escalation had one of these cancers: hepatocellular carcinoma, melanoma, renal cell or head and neck cancer.

Study findings and constraints: Expanded clones were, on average, more numerous among CD8+ T cells than CD4+. There was clonal expansion of CD4+ and CD8+ blood T cells by week 6 at 0.1 to 3.0 mg/kg.

This TCR was recovered from an adult with an advanced solid tumor such as melanoma, head and neck, liver or kidney cancer. Sequences were derived from CD4+ or CD8+ T cells sorted from blood, sampled in a trial of the OX40 agonist ivuxolimab.

The CDR3 spells CASSRDSLMNTEAFF. The CDR3 DNA sequence: TGCGCCAGCAGCCGGGACAGCTTAATGAACACTGAAGCTTTCTTT. This chain joins TRBV4-1 and TRBJ1-1; TRBD1 agrees at 7 bases. The germline CDR1 and CDR2 sequences are MGHRA and YSYEKL. V dropped 4 bases and J dropped 0; count of bases not matched to a gene: 5. The CDR3 runs to 15 residues.